This passage covers 16 T cell receptor beta chains from one sample sequenced in a study of blood T cell repertoires in COVID-19. Repertoires were generated with immunoSEQ multiplex PCR, while TCRdb's copy carries only in-frame clones and drops some. There are approximately 140,000 clones in the sample; around nine tenths occur only once, and over 9.5% lies in the top ten. Specimen: peripheral blood. These receptors originate from a man aged 50 to 59 with active or convalescent COVID-19.

The genes are TRBV27 and TRBJ1-2, with 10 bases lining up with TRBD1. V was clipped by 5 bases and J by 6 bases; unmatched bases: 9. The CDR3 loop spans 15 amino acids. CDR1 and CDR2 from the germline V gene are MNHEY and SMNVEV (reference sequence). The CDR3 DNA is TGTGCCAGCAGTGCTCAAGGGACAGGGGCGCATGGCTACACCTTC. Translating gives CASSAQGTGAHGYTF.

The V call is TRBV19, the J call TRBJ2-5, with TRBD1 as a possible D gene (6 bases). V lost 1 base to trimming and J lost 4 bases, with 16 bases between them. The germline CDR1 and CDR2 sequences are LNHDA and SQIVND (reference sequence). The CDR3 extends over 16 amino acids. The DNA of the CDR3 is TGTGCCAGTAGTATAGGAGGACAGCCCCAGGCAGAGACCCAGTACTTC. The encoded protein is CASSIGGQPQAETQYF. Together with reference TRBV19 and TRBJ2-5, the CDR3 gives the full variable domain: DGGITQSPKYLFRKEGQNVTLSCEQNLNHDAMYWYRQDPGQGLRLIYYSQIVNDFQKGDIAEGYSVSREKKESFPLTVTSAQKNPTAFYLCASSIGGQPQAETQYFGPGTRLLVL.

This clone showed up just a few times. The rearrangement joins TRBV4-2 to TRBJ1-6; 7 bases are a match to TRBD1. Germline assignment: CDR1 LGHNA and CDR2 YNFKEQ. The CDR3 length is 14 residues. V shed 4 bases and J 5 bases; nucleotides not matched to a gene: 2. The CDR3 here is CASSLTGDNSPLHF. Here the CDR3 DNA reads TGTGCCAGCAGCCTCACAGGGGATAATTCACCCCTCCACTTT.

The chain is built from TRBV5-1 and TRBJ1-1, with D unclear. The CDR3 loop spans 16 amino acids. V dropped 0 bases and J dropped 0 bases, with 12 bases sitting between them. CDR1 is SGHRS, CDR2 YFSETQ, per germline. CDR3 nucleotide sequence: TGCGCCAGCAGCTTGGGGTCGGTCTCCATGAACACTGAAGCTTTCTTT. This sequence encodes CASSLGSVSMNTEAFF.

The chain combines TRBV7-8 with TRBJ1-1; perhaps TRBD1 as D (6 bases). Germline CDR1 and CDR2: SGHVS and FQNEAQ. The CDR3 spans 14 residues. V lost 1 base and J 7 bases, leaving 13 bases between the germline ends. The CDR3 region has the DNA TGTGCCAGCAGCTTAGGGACAGCCGCTTATGAAGCTTTCTTT. Its protein is CASSLGTAAYEAFF.

The V and J genes are TRBV9 and TRBJ1-1; D may be TRBD1 (6 bases). Germline CDR1 is SGDLS and CDR2 is YYNGEE. CDR3 size: 14 residues. V was shortened by 0 bases and J by 5 bases, with 11 bases between the two germline ends. In DNA, the CDR3 is TGTGCCAGCAGCGTAGAGGGTCAGGGGACTGAAGCTTTCTTT. It yields the protein CASSVEGQGTEAFF. The full variable domain, its missing parts supplied by reference TRBV9 and TRBJ1-1, is DSGVTQTPKHLITATGQRVTLRCSPRSGDLSVYWYQQSLDQGLQFLIQYYNGEERAKGNILERFSAQQFPDLHSELNLSSLELGDSALYFCASSVEGQGTEAFFGQGTRLTVV.

V gene TRBV25-1 combines with J gene TRBJ1-1, with no clear D. This CDR3 spans 12 amino acids. Germline values: CDR1 MGHDK, CDR2 SYGVNS. The V gene lost 8 bases and the J gene lost 2 bases, with 9 bases spanning the gap. The CDR3 here is CASRLGNTEAFF. DNA for the CDR3: TGTGCCAGCCGGCTAGGTAACACTGAAGCTTTCTTT.

The chain joins TRBV7-9 to TRBJ1-2, with TRBD1 matching 7 bases. CDR3 length: 16 amino acids. V was clipped by 1 base and J by 3 bases; unmatched bases: 8. Germline CDR1 reads SEHNR; CDR2 reads FQNEAQ (reference sequence). CDR3 nucleotides: TGTGCCAGCAGCTTAGGAACAGGGGATTTTGACTATGGCTACACCTTC. Its protein is CASSLGTGDFDYGYTF.

V is TRBV5-1 and J is TRBJ1-4, with TRBD1 matching 10 bases. With 4 bases clipped from V and 8 bases from J, the junction kept 5 bases outside the gene matches. The CDR3 has 14 residues. Germline lookup yields CDR1 SGHRS and CDR2 YFSETQ. This chain's CDR3 is CASSRQGAGEKLFF. The CDR3 DNA reads TGCGCCAGCAGCCGACAGGGGGCCGGGGAAAAACTGTTTTTT.

The chain is built from TRBV21-1 and TRBJ2-7; the table assigns TRBD1, which was not confirmed against the DNA. TRBV21-1 is tagged as a pseudogene. This CDR3 is 18 amino acids long. The CDR3 DNA reads TGTGCCAGCAGCCCTTCGGAGTTCCCGGGACAGGGTGGCTACGAGCAGTACTTC. This codes for CASSPSEFPGQGGYEQYF.

J is TRBJ2-1 and V is TRBV3-1 (or the pseudogene TRBV3-2), with D unresolved. In germline, CDR1 is LGHDT, CDR2 YNNKEL (reference sequence). There are 16 residues in the CDR3. The V end lost 0 bases, the J end lost 0 bases, and 9 bases lay between the germline ends. The CDR3 region is CASSQDISTSYNEQFF. The CDR3, as DNA: TGTGCCAGCAGCCAAGATATAAGCACCTCCTACAATGAGCAGTTCTTC.

The rearrangement uses TRBV24-1 and TRBJ2-1, with 8 bases aligning to TRBD1. The CDR3 totals 14 residues. V shed 5 bases and J 6 bases; nucleotides not matched to a gene: 5. The V gene's germline CDR1 is KGHDR and CDR2 SFDVKD. CDR3 sequence: CATSGWDRINEQFF. The CDR3 DNA reads as TGTGCCACCAGTGGATGGGACAGGATCAATGAGCAGTTCTTC.

The chain carries TRBV30 and TRBJ2-3, with TRBD2 identical over 9 bases. V lost 1 base, J lost 1 base, and 3 bases stayed unmatched. CDR1 and CDR2 from the germline V gene are GTSNPN and SVGIG (reference sequence). The CDR3 runs 15 residues. In DNA, the CDR3 is TGTGCCTGGAGTGGAAGGACTAGCGGCACAGATACGCAGTATTTT. Amino acid sequence: CAWSGRTSGTDTQYF. Together with reference TRBV30 and TRBJ2-3, the CDR3 gives the full variable domain: SQTIHQWPATLVQPVGSPLSLECTVEGTSNPNLYWYRQAAGRGLQLLFYSVGIGQISSEVPQNLSASRPQDRQFILSSKKLLLSDSGFYLCAWSGRTSGTDTQYFGPGTRLTVL.

The rearrangement joins TRBV18 to TRBJ2-2; tentative D call: TRBD2 (5 bases). CDR1 and CDR2 (germline): KGHSH, LQKENI. Trimming removed 0 bases at V and 1 base at J, with 9 bases between. The CDR3 extends over 16 amino acids. CDR3 DNA sequence: TGTGCCAGCTCACCACCGACGGGATGGAACACCGGGGAGCTGTTTTTT. Protein: CASSPPTGWNTGELFF.

The chain combines TRBV7-2 with TRBJ1-1; 7 bases agree with TRBD1. Per germline, CDR1 SGHTA and CDR2 FQGNSA. This CDR3 contains 14 residues. The V and J ends lost 4 bases and 8 bases, in that order; junction bases with no gene match: 10. The CDR3 DNA follows: TGTGCCAGCAGCTCAAGTCCGGGACAGCTCGAAGCTTTCTTT. This translates into CASSSSPGQLEAFF.

The chain joins TRBV7-2 to TRBJ2-1; the match to TRBD1 covers 7 bases. The CDR3 runs 14 residues. Germline V gene data show CDR1 as SGHTA and CDR2 as FQGNSA. The V segment lost 8 bases and the J segment 5 bases; nucleotides outside the gene matches: 9. The CDR3 DNA is TGTGCCAGCTCCCCAGGGGGTCTGAACAATGAGCAGTTCTTC. Its translation: CASSPGGLNNEQFF.